The following is a T cell receptor (beta chain) sequence with its context. Its antigen is not identified. The data stem from a study of vaccination effects on CD4 cells after COVID-19. Study findings and constraints: Clones arising from infection and from vaccination showed marked clonal contraction late after vaccination. Healthy vaccinees showed cross-reactivity with common cold coronaviruses in only 1 of 255 vaccine-induced clones.

At the end of more than 8 days of culture, CD4+ T cells were isolated. Either the mRNA-1273 or the BNT162b2 vaccine was given to participants as two doses. Nobody among the vaccine recipients had prior SARS-CoV-2 infection (nucleocapsid antibodies were negative). Looked up from germline, CDR1 is MGHRA and CDR2 is YSYEKL. CDR3 length: 19 residues. After removal of 4 bases from V and 0 bases from J, the junction contained 10 bases not matched to a gene. Measured with immunoSEQ multiplex PCR; TCRdb has only the in-frame clones, and not every one. Of about 47,000 clones detected, about 70% appear once; the ten largest clones hold around 6.3%.

The clonotype was recovered from a human donor who received a COVID-19 vaccine. Sequences were derived from CD4+ T cells from PBMCs cultured without peptide, sampled after COVID-19 vaccination. The rearrangement joins TRBV4-1 to TRBJ2-6, with TRBD1 identical over 9 bases. The CDR3 DNA sequence: TGCGCCAGCAGCCCTCATGACGGGACAGGGTACTCTGGGGCCAACGTCCTGACTTTC. This translates into CASSPHDGTGYSGANVLTF.